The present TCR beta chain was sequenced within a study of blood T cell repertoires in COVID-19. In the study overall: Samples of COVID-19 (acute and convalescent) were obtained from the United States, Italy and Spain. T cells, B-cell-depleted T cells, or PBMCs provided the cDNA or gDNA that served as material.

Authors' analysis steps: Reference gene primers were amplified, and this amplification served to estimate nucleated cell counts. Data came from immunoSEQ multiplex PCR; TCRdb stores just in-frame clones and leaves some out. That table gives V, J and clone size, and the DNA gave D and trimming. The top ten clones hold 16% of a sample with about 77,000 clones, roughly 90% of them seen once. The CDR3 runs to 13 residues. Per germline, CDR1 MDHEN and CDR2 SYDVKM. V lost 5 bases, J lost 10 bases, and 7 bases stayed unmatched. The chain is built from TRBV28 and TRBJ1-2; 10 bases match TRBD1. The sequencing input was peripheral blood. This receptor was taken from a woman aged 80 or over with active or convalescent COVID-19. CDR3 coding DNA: TGTGCCAGCAGTAAGCGACAGGGGGCGGCCTACACCTTC. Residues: CASSKRQGAAYTF.